Shown below are 27 T cell receptor beta chains from a single sample sequenced in a study of beta chain features in type 1 diabetes. Expressed TCRB transcripts were sequenced after all isolated RNA was converted to cDNA. Sequenced by immunoSEQ multiplex PCR; TCRdb stores in-frame clones only, minus some. Here the sample spans a few hundred thousand clones, approximately 14% being singletons. Specimen: naive CD4+ T cells from blood. The origin of the receptors is a man aged 25-45 years in good health.

This clone was found a few times. It may be a read error: a sequence one base away is much more abundant. The V and J genes are TRBV5-6 and TRBJ2-5; D is uncertain. Deletions cut 3 bases from V and 3 bases from J, with 3 bases between. CDR3 size: 11 residues. The germline gives CDR1 SGHDT, CDR2 YYEEEE. In nucleotides, the CDR3 is TGTGCCAGCAGCTCGAAAGAGACCCAGTACTTC. The encoded protein is CASSSKETQYF.

This clone occurred a few times. The chain recombines TRBV29-1 with TRBJ2-3; D perhaps matches TRBD2 (5 bases). Trimming shortened V by 5 bases and J by 4 bases, and 19 bases separated the two germline ends. The CDR3 is 15 residues long. Per germline, CDR1 SQVTM and CDR2 ANQGSEA. CDR3 nucleotides: TGCAGCGTTACCCGCGGGCCTCGTACGGCAGATACGCAGTATTTT. It encodes CSVTRGPRTADTQYF.

This clone was counted only a few times. The CDR3 nucleotides read TGTGCCAGCAGCAGAGGGGTCATTAATGAAAAACTGTTTTTT. Protein: CASSRGVINEKLFF. The rearrangement joins TRBV11-2 to TRBJ1-4, with D possibly being TRBD1 (5 bases). Trimming stripped 5 bases from V and 4 bases from J, with 11 bases between. The CDR3 covers 14 residues. The germline V gene has CDR1 SGHAT and CDR2 FQNNGV.

V and J are TRBV30 and TRBJ2-2; D call uncertain. Trimming left V 4 bases short and J 5 bases short, with 14 bases between. The CDR3 contains 14 residues. Germline V lookup: CDR1 GTSNPN, CDR2 SVGIG (reference sequence). CDR3 region: CAWTHGVPTGELFF. As DNA, the CDR3 is TGTGCCTGGACGCATGGAGTACCAACCGGGGAGCTGTTTTTT.

The gene calls are TRBV7-2 and TRBJ2-1, with 9 positions matching TRBD2. The CDR3 is 14 residues long. Trimming cost V 1 base and J 14 bases; bases outside gene matches: 9. Looked up from germline, CDR1 is SGHTA and CDR2 is FQGNSA. The CDR3: CASSLGVPSGKEFF. DNA for the CDR3: TGTGCCAGCAGCTTAGGAGTTCCTAGCGGGAAAGAGTTCTTC. The complete variable domain, with remaining parts taken from reference TRBV7-2 and TRBJ2-1, reads GAGVSQSPSNKVTEKGKDVELRCDPISGHTALYWYRQSLGQGLEFLIYFQGNSAPDKSGLPSDRFSAERTGGSVSTLTIQRTQQEDSAVYLCASSLGVPSGKEFFGPGTRLTVL.

The DNA of the CDR3 is TGTGCCAGCAGTGAAGGGACAGGGAACACTGAAGCTTTCTTT. Its protein is CASSEGTGNTEAFF. This chain uses TRBV25-1 with TRBJ1-1; 8 positions agree with TRBD1. The junction had 0 bases not matched to a gene; V was cut back by 2 bases and J by 1 base. This CDR3 contains 14 residues. Germline-derived CDR1 and CDR2 are MGHDK and SYGVNS.

This clone was seen more than once but under ten times. The rearrangement joins TRBV5-4 to TRBJ2-5; D not resolved. The CDR3 covers 14 residues. Per germline, CDR1 SGHNT and CDR2 YYREEE (reference sequence). V lost 2 bases and J 2 bases, leaving 10 bases between the germline ends. The CDR3 coding sequence is TGTGCCAGCAGCTTCGAATTAAAGCAAGAGACCCAGTACTTC. Its translation is CASSFELKQETQYF.

This clone has more than one count but fewer than ten. This chain connects TRBV5-6 to TRBJ2-7; 12 bases line up with TRBD1. The CDR3 sequence is 16 residues long. Germline assignment: CDR1 SGHDT and CDR2 YYEEEE. With V trimmed by 4 bases and J by 3 bases, 8 bases remained unmatched. CDR3 loop: CASSPGTGGKNYEQYV. CDR3 nucleotide sequence: TGTGCCAGCAGCCCCGGGACAGGGGGCAAGAACTACGAGCAGTACGTC.

The genes are TRBV2 and TRBJ1-6, with TRBD1 as a possible D gene (6 bases). There are 15 residues in the CDR3. Germline CDR1 and CDR2: SNHLY and FYNNEI. Trimming shortened V by 6 bases and J by 9 bases, and 18 bases separated the two germline ends. The CDR3 region has the DNA TGTGCCAGCAGGGGGGACACCACCGGTGGTTCACCCCTCCACTTT. Translation: CASRGDTTGGSPLHF.

V gene TRBV5-4 combines with J gene TRBJ2-6; D not resolved. Germline V gene sequence: CDR1 SGHNT, CDR2 YYREEE (reference sequence). V lost 6 bases to trimming and J lost 2 bases, with 18 bases between them. The CDR3 contains 17 residues. The CDR3 here is CASISSAGSTGANVLTF. CDR3 DNA: TGTGCCAGCATCTCTTCCGCTGGATCCACTGGGGCCAACGTCCTGACTTTC.

The chain recombines TRBV5-4 with TRBJ2-1; D perhaps matches TRBD1 (5 bases). Trimming cost V 4 bases and J 4 bases, with 18 bases left between them. In germline, CDR1 is SGHNT, CDR2 YYREEE (reference sequence). The CDR3 totals 16 residues. Here the CDR3 reads CASSPRQSGMYNEQFF. CDR3 bases: TGTGCCAGCAGCCCCCGACAGAGTGGGATGTACAATGAGCAGTTCTTC.

V and J are TRBV30 and TRBJ2-1; D possibly corresponds to TRBD1 (5 bases). V shed 7 bases and J shed 6 bases, with 22 bases lying between them. The CDR3 runs to 15 residues. Germline assignment: CDR1 GTSNPN and CDR2 SVGIG (reference sequence). CDR3 in DNA: TGTGCCTTTCAATTGAGGATAGGGGTGGGCAATGAGCAGTTCTTC. Residues: CAFQLRIGVGNEQFF. The complete variable domain, with remaining parts taken from reference TRBV30 and TRBJ2-1, reads SQTIHQWPATLVQPVGSPLSLECTVEGTSNPNLYWYRQAAGRGLQLLFYSVGIGQISSEVPQNLSASRPQDRQFILSSKKLLLSDSGFYLCAFQLRIGVGNEQFFGPGTRLTVL.

This sequence joins TRBV19 and TRBJ2-5, with D possibly called TRBD1 or TRBD2 (5 bases each). The CDR3 sequence is 11 residues long. V lost 10 bases to trimming and J lost 4 bases, with 10 bases between them. Germline values: CDR1 LNHDA, CDR2 SQIVND (reference sequence). CDR3 amino acids: CAIGTGETQYF. The CDR3 DNA reads TGTGCCATCGGGACGGGAGAGACCCAGTACTTC.

This clone was recorded a few times. CDR3 sequence: CSAEGLNTEAFF. In nucleotides, the CDR3 is TGCAGCGCTGAGGGATTGAACACTGAAGCTTTCTTT. The chain carries TRBV29-1 and TRBJ1-1, with D uncertain. CDR3 length: 12 residues. Between the trimmed V and J ends, which lost 7 bases and 0 bases, there was a span of 9 bases. Germline V CDR1 and CDR2: SQVTM, ANQGSEA.

The CDR3 nucleotides are TGTGCCAGCAGCTTAACTAGCGGATACGAGCAGTACGTC. Translated: CASSLTSGYEQYV. This chain joins TRBV7-3 and TRBJ2-7; a possible D gene is TRBD2 (6 bases). CDR1 SGHTA and CDR2 FQGTGA come from the germline V gene. CDR3 length: 13 residues. V lost 0 bases and J 4 bases, leaving 7 bases between the germline ends.

The genes are TRBV25-1 and TRBJ2-1; TRBD2 is a possible D gene (5 bases). From germline, CDR1 is MGHDK and CDR2 SYGVNS. This CDR3 region has 15 residues. The V and J ends lost 5 bases and 7 bases respectively, with 18 bases between them. The CDR3 sequence: CASSIRERTLNEQFF. The CDR3, as DNA: TGTGCCAGCAGTATCCGGGAAAGGACTTTGAATGAGCAGTTCTTC.

The V call is TRBV29-1, the J call TRBJ2-3; 13 bases align to TRBD2. The CDR3 totals 14 residues. Germline V lookup: CDR1 SQVTM, CDR2 ANQGSEA. J was trimmed by 1 base and V by 6 bases; bases with no gene match: 1. This chain's CDR3 is CSVGTSGGTDTQYF. CDR3 coding DNA: TGCAGCGTGGGGACTAGCGGGGGCACAGATACGCAGTATTTT.

This clone was observed a few times. The V and J genes are TRBV6-1 and TRBJ1-5; D is undetermined. CDR1 and CDR2 from the germline V gene are MNHNS and SASEGT. The CDR3 is 16 residues long. Trimming took off 1 base at V and 3 bases at J, with 13 bases between the two ends. The CDR3 nucleotides read TGTGCCAGCAGTGAAGGGGCAGGAATCCCCAATCAGCCCCAGCATTTT. Its protein product is CASSEGAGIPNQPQHF.

This clone was found a few times. Other nucleotide sequences from this sample produce the same CDR3. This chain connects TRBV29-1 to TRBJ2-1; the D gene is possibly TRBD1 (5 bases). The ends were cut back, 4 bases at V and 8 bases at J, with 18 bases in the middle. The CDR3 is 14 residues long. CDR1 is SQVTM, CDR2 ANQGSEA, per germline. The CDR3 region has the DNA TGCAGCGTTGGGGGCGGAATCGGTCACGATGAGCAGTTCTTC. Translating gives CSVGGGIGHDEQFF.

As regards this clone: Other DNA sequences in this sample translate to the same CDR3. The chain carries TRBV7-2 and TRBJ2-1, with D perhaps TRBD1 (7 bases). This CDR3 comprises 14 residues. V lost 9 bases and J 0 bases, leaving 12 bases between the germline ends. Germline CDR1 reads SGHTA; CDR2 reads FQGNSA. CDR3 nucleotide sequence: TGTGCCAGTTCAGGGGGGAGCTCCTACAATGAGCAGTTCTTC. Amino acids: CASSGGSSYNEQFF.

This clone has just a few counts. The J gene is TRBJ2-7, the V gene TRBV29-1; weak D call: TRBD2 (6 bases). Germline lookup yields CDR1 SQVTM and CDR2 ANQGSEA. Trimming took off 5 bases at V and 0 bases at J, with 14 bases between the two ends. The CDR3 length is 14 residues. In nucleotides, the CDR3 is TGCAGCGTTTTCTTGGGACTGAGCTCCTACGAGCAGTACTTC. Translated, it gives CSVFLGLSSYEQYF.

In its sample, this clone was seen a few times. The gene calls are TRBV11-2 and TRBJ2-5; TRBD1 matches 7 bases. This CDR3 contains 15 residues. The V segment lost 4 bases and the J segment 4 bases; nucleotides outside the gene matches: 9. Germline V gene data show CDR1 as SGHAT and CDR2 as FQNNGV. The CDR3 loop reads CASSSSGGGTETQYF. The CDR3 DNA follows: TGTGCCAGCAGCTCGTCAGGGGGTGGGACAGAGACCCAGTACTTC.

This clone was seen a handful of times. The rearrangement links TRBV29-1 to TRBJ2-7; 12 bases fit TRBD1. V was pared by 6 bases and J by 4 bases, with 7 bases of the junction left unmatched. CDR1 SQVTM and CDR2 ANQGSEA come from the germline V gene. This CDR3 is built from 14 residues. The CDR3 region is CSVEGQGASYEQYV. Here the CDR3 DNA reads TGCAGCGTCGAGGGACAGGGGGCCTCGTACGAGCAGTACGTC.

This clone was detected a few times. The J gene is TRBJ2-1, the V gene TRBV4-3; 10 nucleotides match TRBD2. Trimming removed 4 bases from V and 7 bases from J; junction bases left unmatched: 10. CDR1 is LGHNA and CDR2 is YSLEER in the germline V gene. CDR3 size: 16 residues. CDR3 nucleotides: TGCGCCAGCAGCCCAGAGTCTAGCGGGAGTTGGAATGAGCAGTTCTTC. This codes for CASSPESSGSWNEQFF.

The chain uses TRBV6-6 and TRBJ2-7; TRBD2 is a possible D gene (5 bases). From germline, CDR1 is MNHNY and CDR2 SVGAGI (reference sequence). V dropped 7 bases and J dropped 4 bases, with 20 bases sitting between them. This CDR3 spans 15 amino acids. The DNA for the CDR3 is TGTGCCAGCACTCAGACTCGCCGGGGAACATACGAGCAGTACTTC. It encodes CASTQTRRGTYEQYF.

This clone has just a few counts. The chain carries TRBV6-1 and TRBJ2-7; D uncertain. Trimming cost V 4 bases and J 7 bases, with 11 bases left between them. In germline, CDR1 is MNHNS, CDR2 SASEGT. The CDR3 covers 12 residues. The chain's CDR3 is CASSVYGEEQYV. The CDR3 DNA reads as TGTGCCAGCAGTGTCTATGGGGAAGAGCAGTACGTC.

This clone was observed a few times. The V call is TRBV5-1, the J call TRBJ1-1; D is unresolved. From germline, CDR1 is SGHRS and CDR2 YFSETQ. V lost 0 bases to trimming and J lost 4 bases, with 10 bases between them. The CDR3 is 14 amino acids. CDR3 sequence: CASSLAGRSTEAFF. In DNA form, the CDR3 reads TGCGCCAGCAGCTTGGCAGGCAGGAGCACTGAAGCTTTCTTT.